The 5 T cell receptor beta chains below all came from one sample that was sequenced in a study of T cell changes during pregnancy in multiple sclerosis. Only in-frame clones appear in the TCRdb table, and some are missing; sequencing was by immunoSEQ multiplex PCR. Here the sample spans 70,000 to 95,000 clones, 90% to 95% being singletons. The sample consisted of peripheral blood, taken in the third trimester of pregnancy. Every receptor here comes from a female donor with multiple sclerosis, enrolled in a pregnancy study.

The CDR3 DNA reads as TGTGCCAGCAGTTTACCGGGACTAGCCTACGAGCAGTACTTC. This translates into CASSLPGLAYEQYF. This rearrangement joins TRBV28 to TRBJ2-7; the match to TRBD2 covers 8 bases. Germline V gene lookup returns CDR1 MDHEN and CDR2 SYDVKM. The CDR3 contains 14 residues. V trimming: 2 bases; J trimming: 2 bases; junction bases outside the gene matches: 2. Looking up the rest from reference TRBV28 and TRBJ2-7 gives the full variable domain: DVKVTQSSRYLVKRTGEKVFLECVQDMDHENMFWYRQDPGLGLRLIYFSYDVKMKEKGDIPEGYSVSREKKERFSLILESASTNQTSMYLCASSLPGLAYEQYFGPGTRLTVT.

The gene calls are TRBV15 and TRBJ1-5; D call uncertain. V was shortened by 3 bases and J by 0 bases, with 9 bases between the two germline ends. Germline V gives CDR1 LNHNV, CDR2 YYDKDF (reference sequence). This CDR3 region has 15 residues. In DNA, the CDR3 is TGTGCCACCAGCAGCGAGGAGCATAGCAATCAGCCCCAGCATTTT. Amino acid sequence: CATSSEEHSNQPQHF.

The CDR3 nucleotides are TGTGCCAGCAGTGATCTCCACGAGCAGTACTTC. Protein: CASSDLHEQYF. The chain couples TRBV6-1 to TRBJ2-7, with no clear D. The CDR3 length is 11 residues. V gave up 3 bases and J gave up 5 bases, with 5 bases separating them. Germline CDR1 and CDR2: MNHNS and SASEGT.

The genes are TRBV28 and TRBJ2-2; 7 bases match TRBD2. V lost 4 bases to trimming and J lost 1 base; unmatched junction nucleotides: 3. The CDR3 is 15 residues long. Germline lookup yields CDR1 MDHEN and CDR2 SYDVKM. In DNA, the CDR3 is TGTGCCAGCAGTTCCGGCGGGGGGAACACCGGGGAGCTGTTTTTT. Translation gives CASSSGGGNTGELFF.

This chain uses TRBV6-5 with TRBJ2-3; TRBD2 matches 14 bases. Trimming took 0 bases from V and 4 from J; bases not matched to a gene: 0. CDR3 length: 16 amino acids. Per germline, CDR1 MNHEY and CDR2 SVGAGI. The CDR3 sequence: CASSYSGLAGADTQYF. In nucleotides, the CDR3 is TGTGCCAGCAGTTACTCGGGACTAGCGGGAGCAGATACGCAGTATTTT.